The 24 T cell receptor beta chains presented below share a single source sample, sequenced in a study of blood T cells in healthy people across ages. Next came a second PCR, run for about 6 to 12 cycles, which used a sample-barcoded 5' primer along with a J-beta primer mix. Each CDR3 protein is one row after TCRdb ran MiXCR on the 5' RACE reads. This sample has about 1.4 million distinct CDR3 sequences, with roughly 60% found just once. Sequenced: blood. The origin of the receptors is a man aged 18 to 29 in good health.

This clonotype was picked up a small number of times. The chain uses TRBV4-3 and TRBJ2-5, with a tentative D call TRBD2 (5 bases). V shed 4 bases and J shed 3 bases, with 9 bases lying between them. The CDR3 contains 13 residues. Germline loops: CDR1 LGHNA, CDR2 YSLEER. The CDR3 DNA is TGCGCCAGCAGCCTTCAGAGGGAAGAGACCCAGTACTTC. Translation: CASSLQREETQYF.

The V and J genes are TRBV14 and TRBJ2-1; the match to TRBD2 covers 12 bases. CDR1 and CDR2 (germline): SGHDN, FVKESK. CDR3 size: 17 residues. J was trimmed by 6 bases and V by 4 bases; bases with no gene match: 10. CDR3 nucleotide sequence: TGTGCCAGCAGCCCGATCCAGACTAGCGGGAGTATCAATGAGCAGTTCTTC. Residues: CASSPIQTSGSINEQFF.

This chain connects TRBV5-4 to TRBJ2-7, with a weak D call TRBD2 (6 bases). Germline V lookup: CDR1 SGHNT, CDR2 YYREEE (reference sequence). This CDR3 has 16 residues. Trimming pared 4 bases from V and 0 bases from J, leaving 17 bases between. CDR3: CASSRNTGTYSYEQYF. CDR3 nucleotides: TGTGCCAGCAGCCGGAATACGGGGACTTACTCCTACGAGCAGTACTTC.

This clonotype was seen many times. As DNA, the CDR3 is TGTGCCAGCAGCGAAGGTTACACCCGGGGCTACGAGCAGTACTTC. Encoded protein: CASSEGYTRGYEQYF. V gene TRBV5-5 combines with J gene TRBJ2-7; maybe TRBD2 (5 bases). The CDR3 totals 15 residues. Germline V lookup: CDR1 SGHKS, CDR2 YYEKEE (reference sequence). The V gene lost 4 bases and the J gene lost 3 bases, with 17 bases spanning the gap.

The chain has TRBV10-3 and TRBJ2-7, with a tentative D call TRBD2 (6 bases). The CDR3 length is 16 residues. CDR1 is ENHRY and CDR2 is SYGVKD in the germline V gene. The V end was cut by 7 bases, the J end by 0 bases, with 19 bases between. Here the CDR3 DNA reads TGTGCCATCACCCCTGGGGGGACCGGAGCCTCCTACGAGCAGTACTTC. As protein: CAITPGGTGASYEQYF.

The chain joins TRBV20-1 to TRBJ2-7, with a weak D call TRBD1 (6 bases). CDR3 length equals 12 residues. The V gene's germline CDR1 is DFQATT and CDR2 SNEGSKA (reference sequence). Trimming removed 3 bases at V and 2 bases at J, with 8 bases between. CDR3 sequence: CSASRGTYEQYF. The CDR3 DNA follows: TGCAGTGCTAGCAGGGGAACCTACGAGCAGTACTTC.

This clonotype occurred a few times. The V gene is TRBV7-2, the J gene TRBJ2-7; maybe TRBD2 (7 bases). This CDR3 contains 16 residues. Trimming took 5 bases from V and 1 from J, leaving 18 bases between them. Germline-derived CDR1 and CDR2 are SGHTA and FQGNSA. DNA of the CDR3: TGTGCCAGCAGCATTCGCGGGGGCGACCTTTCCTACGAGCAGTACTTC. It translates to CASSIRGGDLSYEQYF.

Only a few counts were recorded for this clonotype. The rearrangement uses TRBV29-1 and TRBJ2-3, with 10 nucleotides matching TRBD2. The trim removed 7 bases at V and 1 base at J, leaving 11 bases unmatched. The CDR3 is 16 residues long. CDR1 is SQVTM and CDR2 is ANQGSEA in the germline V gene. This CDR3 is CSGSGGAQDRTDTQYF. The CDR3 region has the DNA TGCAGCGGGAGCGGGGGGGCCCAGGATCGCACAGATACGCAGTATTTT.

The chain is built from TRBV19 and TRBJ2-7; 7 nucleotides match TRBD2. The CDR3 is 14 amino acids. Losses at the gene ends were 6 bases for V and 2 bases for J; bases not matched to a gene: 7. The germline V gene has CDR1 LNHDA and CDR2 SQIVND (reference sequence). The CDR3 is CASSFGLGPYEQYF. CDR3 sequence (DNA): TGTGCCAGTAGCTTCGGACTAGGCCCCTACGAGCAGTACTTC.

V usage is TRBV7-9 and J usage is TRBJ2-1, with 9 bases identical to TRBD2. Looked up from germline, CDR1 is SEHNR and CDR2 is FQNEAQ (reference sequence). The CDR3 contains 15 residues. V was clipped by 3 bases and J by 4 bases; unmatched bases: 4. The CDR3 nucleotides are TGTGCCAGCAGCTTGTCTCTAGCGGGGTACAATGAGCAGTTCTTC. Its protein is CASSLSLAGYNEQFF.

The rearrangement uses TRBV20-1 and TRBJ2-1; the match to TRBD2 covers 12 bases. The V and J ends lost 5 bases and 9 bases, in that order; junction bases with no gene match: 8. This CDR3 spans 14 amino acids. Per germline, CDR1 DFQATT and CDR2 SNEGSKA (reference sequence). This chain's CDR3 is CSAFRTSGVAEQFF. The CDR3 bases are TGCAGTGCTTTCAGGACTAGCGGGGTTGCTGAGCAGTTCTTC.

The chain employs TRBV4-3 and TRBJ2-5; the D call may be TRBD1 or TRBD2 (6 bases each). V dropped 3 bases and J dropped 1 base, with 12 bases sitting between them. The CDR3 runs 15 residues. CDR1 LGHNA and CDR2 YSLEER come from the germline V gene. The chain's CDR3 is CASSQTGALQETQYF. In DNA, the CDR3 is TGCGCCAGCAGCCAGACGGGGGCCCTCCAAGAGACCCAGTACTTC.

The chain combines TRBV3-1 with TRBJ2-4; D is undetermined. Trimming shortened V by 1 base and J by 13 bases, and 23 bases separated the two germline ends. The CDR3 is made up of 16 amino acids. Germline V gene sequence: CDR1 LGHDT, CDR2 YNNKEL (reference sequence). CDR3 bases: TGTGCCAGCAGCCAAGGCGAATACACCACGGGTTCGGAGCAGTACTTC. Protein: CASSQGEYTTGSEQYF.

The V and J genes are TRBV4-1 and TRBJ1-1, with D possibly TRBD1 on 5 matching bases. In germline, CDR1 is MGHRA, CDR2 YSYEKL. V was cut by 0 bases and J by 12 bases, with 11 bases left in between. The CDR3 is made up of 12 amino acids. Written as DNA, the CDR3 is TGCGCCAGCAGCCAAGATCGACAGAAAACTTTCTTT. Amino acid sequence: CASSQDRQKTFF.

The chain combines TRBV6-6 with TRBJ2-1; D might be TRBD1 or TRBD2, each matching 5 bases. The ends were cut back, 4 bases at V and 7 bases at J, with 17 bases in the middle. The germline CDR1 and CDR2 sequences are MNHNY and SVGAGI (reference sequence). The CDR3 length is 15 residues. CDR3 in amino acids: CASSSIRGVKNEQFF. CDR3 DNA: TGTGCCAGCAGTTCCATTCGAGGGGTAAAGAATGAGCAGTTCTTC.

The chain couples TRBV11-2 to TRBJ2-4; TRBD2 matches 9 bases. With the DNA end fitting TRBJ2-7 better, the J assignment may be wrong. Germline lookup yields CDR1 SGHAT and CDR2 FQNNGV. This CDR3 spans 18 amino acids. For the CDR3, the DNA is TGTGCCAGCAGCTTATCGAATTTGGAGCGGGAGGTGGGATACGAGCAGTACTTC. It yields the protein CASSLSNLEREVGYEQYF.

The table lists this clonotype with a few counts. The chain employs TRBV7-9 and TRBJ2-1, with unresolved D. The CDR3 has 12 residues. V lost 5 bases and J 7 bases, leaving 9 bases between the germline ends. Germline V lookup: CDR1 SEHNR, CDR2 FQNEAQ (reference sequence). CDR3 protein: CASSKGQNEQFF. CDR3 bases: TGTGCCAGCAGCAAGGGTCAAAATGAGCAGTTCTTC. The full variable domain, in which reference TRBV7-9 and TRBJ2-1 provide the parts outside the CDR3, is DTGVSQNPRHKITKRGQNVTFRCDPISEHNRLYWYRQTLGQGPEFLTYFQNEAQLEKSRLLSDRFSAERPKGSFSTLEIQRTEQGDSAMYLCASSKGQNEQFFGPGTRLTVL.

V and J are TRBV5-6 and TRBJ1-2, with D possibly matching TRBD1 (5 bases). The CDR3 covers 15 residues. With 4 bases removed from V and 2 bases from J, the gap between germline ends came to 15 bases. Germline assignment: CDR1 SGHDT and CDR2 YYEEEE. The CDR3 loop reads CASSPGGVRNYGYTF. CDR3 DNA: TGTGCCAGCAGCCCGGGGGGTGTTCGAAACTATGGCTACACCTTC.

The CDR3 sequence is CATSSYPREGVDEQFF. Here the CDR3 DNA reads TGTGCCACCAGCAGCTACCCGCGGGAGGGGGTCGATGAGCAGTTCTTC. The chain carries TRBV15 and TRBJ2-1; 9 bases map to TRBD2. The J segment lost 8 bases and the V segment lost 3 bases, leaving 11 bases of the junction unmatched. This CDR3 spans 16 amino acids. Germline CDR1 is LNHNV and CDR2 is YYDKDF (reference sequence).

This chain connects TRBV29-1 to TRBJ2-7; 12 bases map to TRBD2. This CDR3 is built from 13 residues. The V and J ends lost 5 bases and 2 bases, in that order; junction bases with no gene match: 1. Germline-derived CDR1 and CDR2 are SQVTM and ANQGSEA. The CDR3 DNA sequence: TGCAGCGTTCTAGCGGGAGGGCCCTACGAGCAGTACTTC. Translating it yields CSVLAGGPYEQYF.

The genes are TRBV27 and TRBJ2-1; the D gene is possibly TRBD2 (6 bases). The DNA end favors TRBJ2-7, so the J call may be wrong. The CDR3 loop spans 16 amino acids. Germline CDR1 reads MNHEY; CDR2 reads SMNVEV (reference sequence). CDR3 sequence (DNA): TGTGCCAGCAGTTTATCGGAGGGTTGGCCCTACAATGAGCAGTACTTC. Protein sequence: CASSLSEGWPYNEQYF.

The J gene is TRBJ1-1, the V gene TRBV7-9, with D possibly TRBD1 on 5 matching bases. This CDR3 spans 17 amino acids. The V gene lost 7 bases and the J gene lost 3 bases, with 24 bases spanning the gap. Germline V lookup: CDR1 SEHNR, CDR2 FQNEAQ (reference sequence). In DNA, the CDR3 is TGTGCCAGCACCCACGTCAGGGCGGGCGCTGGTGACACTGAAGCTTTCTTT. Translation gives CASTHVRAGAGDTEAFF.

This sequence joins TRBV15 and TRBJ1-2, with D perhaps matching TRBD1 (5 bases). Trimming took off 5 bases at V and 3 bases at J, with 16 bases between the two ends. Per the germline V gene, CDR1 is LNHNV and CDR2 is YYDKDF (reference sequence). This CDR3 is 15 amino acids long. CDR3 loop: CATSGPSGRDYGYTF. The CDR3 bases are TGTGCCACCAGCGGGCCCTCGGGGCGCGACTATGGCTACACCTTC.

This rearrangement joins TRBV28 to TRBJ2-5, with a tentative D call TRBD2 (6 bases). The CDR3 consists of 15 residues. Trimming stripped 9 bases from V and 5 bases from J, with 22 bases between. Germline CDR1 is MDHEN and CDR2 is SYDVKM. Written as DNA, the CDR3 is TGTGCCAGTTGGGGCGACAGTTTAGGGAGGGAGACCCAGTACTTC. It encodes CASWGDSLGRETQYF.